The entry that follows covers one TCR beta chain sequence. Germline loops: CDR1 SGHTA, CDR2 FQGNSA. Trimming removed 2 bases from V and 12 bases from J; junction bases left unmatched: 13. This CDR3 is 16 amino acids long. TCR beta chains were sequenced at survey level with immunoSEQ. Libraries were prepared by immunoSEQ multiplex PCR; TCRdb keeps only in-frame clonotypes and omits some of them. The sample has 45,000 to 55,000 clones; roughly 93% are singletons. This TCR derives from a man aged 40-49 years with rheumatoid arthritis. The sample consisted of PBMCs. The chain couples TRBV7-2 to TRBJ1-6; 7 bases fit TRBD1. The CDR3 DNA reads as TGTGCCAGCAGCTTATCGGCCCGGACAGGTCTTTTACCCCTCCACTTT. Its translation is CASSLSARTGLLPLHF.